The 31 T cell receptor beta chains below were found in one sample sequenced in a study of post-analysis software for immune sequencing data. Unique molecular identifiers were built into the TCR beta cDNA libraries. TCRdb processed the PCR reads anew with MiXCR; each CDR3 protein has one entry. The top ten clones hold 12% of a sample with about 500,000 distinct CDR3 sequences, roughly 45% of them seen once. General study points: Relative to controls, patients had five TRBV segments at higher frequency, with TRBV5-6, TRBV5-1 and TRBV20-1 among these.

No antigen has been identified for these receptors. The specimen was blood. The receptor set was obtained from a girl aged 10 to 17 with multiple sclerosis.

This chain joins TRBV20-1 and TRBJ2-1, with 11 bases identical to TRBD2. The CDR3 spans 15 residues. Losses at the gene ends were 5 bases for V and 4 bases for J; bases not matched to a gene: 7. CDR1 is DFQATT, CDR2 SNEGSKA, per germline (reference sequence). CDR3 protein: CSAPRGLAEYNEQFF. CDR3 bases: TGCAGTGCTCCCCGGGGACTAGCGGAATACAATGAGCAGTTCTTC.

The V call is TRBV28, the J call TRBJ2-7; D possibly corresponds to TRBD2 (6 bases). Germline V gene data show CDR1 as MDHEN and CDR2 as SYDVKM. The CDR3 consists of 15 residues. The V and J ends lost 5 bases and 6 bases respectively, with 20 bases between them. This chain's CDR3 is CASSPPSGGRPEQYF. The CDR3 nucleotides are TGTGCCAGCAGTCCCCCTTCTGGAGGGAGGCCCGAGCAGTACTTC.

V usage is TRBV4-2 and J usage is TRBJ2-7; 8 bases line up with TRBD1. V lost 0 bases, J lost 2 bases, and 6 bases stayed unmatched. This CDR3 is built from 16 residues. CDR1 and CDR2 from the germline V gene are LGHNA and YNFKEQ. The CDR3 sequence is CASSQDQGALTYEQYF. The CDR3 nucleotides read TGTGCCAGCAGCCAAGATCAGGGGGCTCTTACCTACGAGCAGTACTTC.

This chain joins TRBV5-1 and TRBJ2-5; maybe TRBD1 (6 bases). This CDR3 has 17 amino acids. Trimming cost V 3 bases and J 11 bases, with 29 bases left between them. The V gene's germline CDR1 is SGHRS and CDR2 YFSETQ. In DNA form, the CDR3 reads TGCGCCAGCAGCTCCAAGCCGGACAGTCACCTGTACAATGAGCAGTACTTC. This codes for CASSSKPDSHLYNEQYF.

The chain has TRBV20-1 and TRBJ1-2, with 9 bases aligning to TRBD1. V trimming: 6 bases; J trimming: 8 bases; junction bases outside the gene matches: 7. CDR1 is DFQATT, CDR2 SNEGSKA, per germline (reference sequence). This CDR3 has 12 residues. The CDR3 here is CSAPGQGYGYTF. The CDR3 coding sequence is TGCAGTGCCCCGGGACAGGGATACGGCTACACCTTC.

This clonotype was detected a few times. V is TRBV7-3 and J is TRBJ2-3; D is uncertain. The V gene's germline CDR1 is SGHTA and CDR2 FQGTGA. The CDR3 runs 14 residues. With 4 bases removed from V and 4 bases from J, the gap between germline ends came to 12 bases. CDR3 DNA: TGTGCCAGCAGCTCCCCGTTGACTCCAGATACGCAGTATTTT. Translating it yields CASSSPLTPDTQYF.

In its sample, this clonotype was seen a few times. The chain has TRBV5-1 and TRBJ2-7, with D tentatively TRBD2 (5 bases). This CDR3 is built from 14 residues. The V and J ends lost 4 bases and 3 bases respectively, with 14 bases between them. CDR1 and CDR2 (germline): SGHRS, YFSETQ. CDR3 loop: CASSLTIGGYEQYF. The CDR3 coding sequence is TGCGCCAGCAGCCTGACCATCGGAGGCTACGAGCAGTACTTC.

This clonotype was recorded once. The chain couples TRBV12-3 or TRBV12-4 to TRBJ1-1; D is unclear. This CDR3 has 14 amino acids. Trimming cost V 7 bases and J 0 bases, with 12 bases left between them. The CDR3, as DNA: TGTGCCAGCACCCCAGGTTGGGTGAACACTGAAGCTTTCTTT. Translation: CASTPGWVNTEAFF.

This chain joins TRBV28 and TRBJ2-3; D gene ambiguous. CDR1 and CDR2 from the germline V gene are MDHEN and SYDVKM. V lost 2 bases and J 4 bases, leaving 13 bases between the germline ends. There are 15 residues in the CDR3. The CDR3 spells CASSLPRPSADTQYF. CDR3 in DNA: TGTGCCAGCAGTTTACCGCGACCCTCGGCAGATACGCAGTATTTT.

V is TRBV5-1 and J is TRBJ2-4; 10 bases align to TRBD1. The J call is in doubt because the DNA end fits TRBJ2-7 better. CDR1 is SGHRS, CDR2 YFSETQ, per germline. The CDR3 totals 14 residues. In DNA, the CDR3 is TGCGCCAGCAGCTTAGGGACAGGGGTCTTCGAGCAGTACTTC. Protein product: CASSLGTGVFEQYF.

The V call is TRBV12-3 or TRBV12-4, the J call TRBJ2-5; 10 bases map to TRBD2. With 7 bases clipped from V and 5 bases from J, the junction kept 13 bases outside the gene matches. The CDR3 has 16 residues. The CDR3 nucleotides read TGTGCCAGCACAACCTGGAGGCTAGCGGGAGTTGAGACCCAGTACTTC. It specifies CASTTWRLAGVETQYF.

This chain uses TRBV4-1 with TRBJ2-1, with 13 bases aligning to TRBD2. The J segment lost 0 bases and the V segment lost 5 bases, leaving 13 bases of the junction unmatched. Germline loops: CDR1 MGHRA, CDR2 YSYEKL. CDR3 length: 20 amino acids. The chain's CDR3 is CASSFRLAGGGGTSYNEQFF. As DNA, the CDR3 is TGCGCCAGCAGCTTTCGACTAGCGGGAGGAGGGGGGACCTCCTACAATGAGCAGTTCTTC.

The rearrangement joins TRBV4-1 to TRBJ2-7; 10 nucleotides agree with TRBD2. The CDR3 extends over 16 amino acids. V lost 1 base, J lost 0 bases, and 3 bases stayed unmatched. CDR1 MGHRA and CDR2 YSYEKL come from the germline V gene. The CDR3 coding sequence is TGCGCCAGCAGCCAAGGTGGACTAGCGGACTCCTACGAGCAGTACTTC. This codes for CASSQGGLADSYEQYF.

The gene calls are TRBV4-2 and TRBJ2-1; possibly TRBD2 for D (6 bases). The length of the CDR3 is 17 residues. From germline, CDR1 is LGHNA and CDR2 YNFKEQ. Trimming took 4 bases from V and 3 from J, leaving 19 bases between them. The CDR3 is CASSRTILAALYNEQFF. CDR3 coding DNA: TGTGCCAGCAGCCGCACTATATTAGCGGCTCTCTACAATGAGCAGTTCTTC.

The chain is built from TRBV5-1 and TRBJ2-7; 8 nucleotides agree with TRBD1. The CDR3 totals 15 residues. Trimming at V came to 0 bases and at J to 5 bases, leaving 7 bases not matched to a gene. Germline CDR1 SGHRS, CDR2 YFSETQ. The chain's CDR3 is CASSLVWDRSHEQYF. CDR3 sequence (DNA): TGCGCCAGCAGCTTGGTGTGGGACAGGTCGCACGAGCAGTACTTC.

The chain has TRBV11-2 and TRBJ1-2, with D possibly TRBD1 on 6 matching bases. CDR3 length: 14 amino acids. The germline gives CDR1 SGHAT, CDR2 FQNNGV. Trimming took 1 base from V and 11 from J, leaving 17 bases between them. The CDR3: CASSLAVAEQGYTF. CDR3 in DNA: TGTGCCAGCAGCTTAGCAGTAGCAGAACAGGGTTACACCTTC.

This clonotype showed up many times. The chain links TRBV5-1 to TRBJ2-1; D possibly corresponds to TRBD1 (5 bases). Germline CDR1 is SGHRS and CDR2 is YFSETQ. Trimming took 0 bases from V and 5 from J, leaving 12 bases between them. The CDR3 consists of 15 residues. CDR3 sequence reads: CASSLEAGYNNEQFF. In DNA, the CDR3 is TGCGCCAGCAGCTTGGAGGCAGGGTATAACAATGAGCAGTTCTTC.

The chain recombines TRBV27 with TRBJ2-1, with 9 bases matching TRBD2. This CDR3 region has 15 residues. With V trimmed by 6 bases and J by 7 bases, 10 bases remained unmatched. CDR1 is MNHEY, CDR2 SMNVEV, per germline (reference sequence). Here the CDR3 reads CASRRGGLARNEQFF. The CDR3 nucleotides are TGTGCCAGCAGGCGAGGAGGACTAGCGCGAAATGAGCAGTTCTTC.

V is TRBV6-4 and J is TRBJ1-2; D gene unclear. The V gene lost 0 bases and the J gene lost 3 bases, with 8 bases spanning the gap. The CDR3 runs 14 residues. From germline, CDR1 is MRHNA and CDR2 SNTAGT. The CDR3 nucleotides read TGTGCCAGCAGTGACTCGGGTGAAGACTATGGCTACACCTTC. Its translation is CASSDSGEDYGYTF.

V and J are TRBV20-1 and TRBJ2-4; D gene unclear. Trimming pared 2 bases from V and 0 bases from J, leaving 8 bases between. CDR1 DFQATT and CDR2 SNEGSKA come from the germline V gene (reference sequence). This CDR3 has 14 residues. CDR3 in amino acids: CSARQRPAKNIQYF. The DNA of the CDR3 is TGCAGTGCTAGACAGCGCCCAGCCAAAAACATTCAGTACTTC.

This clonotype was seen more than once but under ten times. The chain links TRBV5-1 to TRBJ2-6; D is ambiguous. CDR3 length equals 17 residues. V dropped 1 base and J dropped 1 base, with 12 bases sitting between them. Germline values: CDR1 SGHRS, CDR2 YFSETQ. The CDR3 loop is CASSLLGILSGANVLTF. As DNA, the CDR3 is TGCGCCAGCAGCTTGTTGGGGATTCTATCTGGGGCCAACGTCCTGACTTTC.

The chain couples TRBV7-9 to TRBJ1-5; possible D gene TRBD1, 5 bases. The V gene's germline CDR1 is SEHNR and CDR2 FQNEAQ (reference sequence). Trimming removed 6 bases at V and 3 bases at J, with 15 bases between. CDR3 length equals 15 residues. This chain's CDR3 is CASSTSGGDNQPQHF. CDR3 coding DNA: TGTGCCAGCAGTACCTCGGGGGGGGACAATCAGCCCCAGCATTTT.

Regarding this clonotype: A much larger clone differs from this one at a single base, so this may be a read error. This sequence joins TRBV29-1 and TRBJ2-7; possibly TRBD1 or TRBD2 for D (5 bases each). This CDR3 region has 14 residues. Germline V CDR1 and CDR2: SQVTM, ANQGSEA. DNA of the CDR3: TGCAGCGTGATAGCCACGGGACGGTCCTGCGAGCAGTACTTC. It yields the protein CSVIATGRSCEQYF.

The rearrangement links TRBV27 to TRBJ2-3; no definite D call. CDR3 length equals 12 residues. V lost 4 bases to trimming and J lost 4 bases, with 6 bases between them. CDR1 is MNHEY, CDR2 SMNVEV, per germline (reference sequence). The chain's CDR3 is CASSYRPDTQYF. CDR3 coding DNA: TGTGCCAGCAGTTATCGTCCAGATACGCAGTATTTT.

V gene TRBV3-1 combines with J gene TRBJ2-5; tentatively, D is TRBD2 (6 bases). The CDR3 extends over 15 amino acids. Germline assignment: CDR1 LGHDT and CDR2 YNNKEL (reference sequence). With 1 base removed from V and 2 bases from J, the gap between germline ends came to 11 bases. This chain's CDR3 is CASSQVGDLQETQYF. The CDR3, as DNA: TGTGCCAGCAGCCAAGTAGGGGACTTGCAAGAGACCCAGTACTTC.

The chain employs TRBV28 and TRBJ1-2; D ambiguous. Germline CDR1 MDHEN, CDR2 SYDVKM. The CDR3 runs to 17 residues. Trimming shortened V by 5 bases and J by 0 bases, and 19 bases separated the two germline ends. The CDR3 is CASSKVPHKLPNYGYTF. The CDR3 coding sequence is TGTGCCAGCAGTAAAGTACCTCACAAACTCCCTAACTATGGCTACACCTTC.

This clonotype has more than one count but fewer than ten. The chain has TRBV20-1 and TRBJ1-5; maybe TRBD1 (6 bases). This CDR3 comprises 13 residues. Germline CDR1 and CDR2: DFQATT and SNEGSKA (reference sequence). Trimming left V 7 bases short and J 1 base short, with 11 bases between. The CDR3 is CSVVTGSNQPQHF. The CDR3 region has the DNA TGCAGTGTCGTTACAGGGAGCAATCAGCCCCAGCATTTT.

The V gene is TRBV12-3 or TRBV12-4, the J gene TRBJ2-1, with TRBD2 identical over 8 bases. V shed 6 bases and J 5 bases; nucleotides not matched to a gene: 3. This CDR3 is 13 amino acids long. The CDR3 nucleotides are TGTGCCAGCAGGAGCGGGAGTGACAATGAGCAGTTCTTC. Translated: CASRSGSDNEQFF.

On this clonotype itself: This could be a read error, since a much larger clone is one nucleotide away. The rearrangement links TRBV2 to TRBJ2-1, with no clear D. V was cut by 1 base and J by 6 bases, with 16 bases left in between. This CDR3 has 16 residues. Germline lookup yields CDR1 SNHLY and CDR2 FYNNEI. The CDR3 loop is CASSEGDKFKINEQFF. CDR3 bases: TGTGCCAGCAGTGAAGGGGATAAGTTCAAGATCAATGAGCAGTTCTTC.

This clonotype was detected only a few times. This chain connects TRBV7-6 to TRBJ2-3, with 8 bases fitting TRBD2. Germline CDR1 and CDR2: SGHVS and FNYEAQ. J lost 3 bases, V lost 5 bases, and 13 bases had no gene match. The CDR3 is 17 residues long. CDR3 loop: CASSLDFSGIRTDTQYF. The CDR3 nucleotides read TGTGCCAGCAGCCTAGACTTTAGCGGGATTCGGACAGATACGCAGTATTTT.

The rearrangement joins TRBV5-1 to TRBJ2-1; TRBD2 matches at 11 bases. The germline V gene has CDR1 SGHRS and CDR2 YFSETQ. The CDR3 is 18 amino acids. J gave up 8 bases and V 3 bases, and 16 bases lay outside the gene matches. The CDR3 DNA is TGCGCCAGCAGCTCGGAGGTAGCGGGAGGGCCAAGCGCCCATGAGCAGTTCTTC. Amino acids: CASSSEVAGGPSAHEQFF.